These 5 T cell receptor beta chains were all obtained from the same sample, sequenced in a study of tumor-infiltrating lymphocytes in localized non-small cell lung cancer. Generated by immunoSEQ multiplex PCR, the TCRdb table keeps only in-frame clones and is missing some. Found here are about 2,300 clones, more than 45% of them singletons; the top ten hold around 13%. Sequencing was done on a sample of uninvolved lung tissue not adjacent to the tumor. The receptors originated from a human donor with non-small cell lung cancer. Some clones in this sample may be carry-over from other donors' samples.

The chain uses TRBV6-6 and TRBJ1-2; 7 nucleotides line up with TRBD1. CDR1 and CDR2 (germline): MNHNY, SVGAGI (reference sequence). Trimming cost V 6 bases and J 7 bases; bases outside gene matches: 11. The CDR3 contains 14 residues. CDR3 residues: CASSKTGQWSGYTF. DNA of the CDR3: TGTGCCAGCAGCAAGACAGGGCAATGGAGTGGCTACACCTTC.

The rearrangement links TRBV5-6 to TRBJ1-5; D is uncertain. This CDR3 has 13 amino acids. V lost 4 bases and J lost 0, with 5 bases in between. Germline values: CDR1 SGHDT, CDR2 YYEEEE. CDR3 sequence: CASSVGSNQPQHF. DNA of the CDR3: TGTGCCAGCAGCGTGGGTAGCAATCAGCCCCAGCATTTT.

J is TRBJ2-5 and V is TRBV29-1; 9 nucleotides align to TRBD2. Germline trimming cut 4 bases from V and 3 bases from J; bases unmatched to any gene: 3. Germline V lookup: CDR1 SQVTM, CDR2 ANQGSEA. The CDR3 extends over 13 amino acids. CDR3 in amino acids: CSVVTSGKETQYF. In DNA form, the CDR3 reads TGCAGCGTTGTGACTAGCGGCAAAGAGACCCAGTACTTC.

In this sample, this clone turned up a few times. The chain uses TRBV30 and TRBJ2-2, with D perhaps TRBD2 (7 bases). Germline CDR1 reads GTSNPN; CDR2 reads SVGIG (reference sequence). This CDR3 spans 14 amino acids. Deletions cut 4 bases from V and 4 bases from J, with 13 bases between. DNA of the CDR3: TGTGCCTGGACGCGGGGGCCAACCACCGGGGAGCTGTTTTTT. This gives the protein CAWTRGPTTGELFF.

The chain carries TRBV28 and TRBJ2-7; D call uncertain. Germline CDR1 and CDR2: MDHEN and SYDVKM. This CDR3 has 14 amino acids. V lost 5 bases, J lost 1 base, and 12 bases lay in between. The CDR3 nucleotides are TGTGCCAGCAGTCTCGGACGGTTTTCCTACGAGCAGTACTTC. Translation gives CASSLGRFSYEQYF. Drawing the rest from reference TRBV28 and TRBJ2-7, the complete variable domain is DVKVTQSSRYLVKRTGEKVFLECVQDMDHENMFWYRQDPGLGLRLIYFSYDVKMKEKGDIPEGYSVSREKKERFSLILESASTNQTSMYLCASSLGRFSYEQYFGPGTRLTVT.